The T cell receptor beta chain under discussion was sequenced for a study of CD8 T cell repertoires and HIV-1 epitope variants. At the level of the study: T cells were stimulated with Twenty-five Gag and Nef peptides separately.

Comments on this clone: Antigen: not known.

The CDR3 covers 14 residues. Germline V gene sequence: CDR1 MNHGY, CDR2 SVAAGI. V was clipped by 8 bases and J by 5 bases; unmatched bases: 5. Assay used: immunoSEQ multiplex PCR; TCRdb lists only in-frame clones, some missing. The sample has roughly 6,600 clones, around 60% seen once; the top ten hold approximately 42%. The sequence was collected from a male donor with HIV. The genes are TRBV6-9 and TRBJ1-5, with 11 bases aligning to TRBD1. The sample consisted of cultured CD8+ T cells derived from PBMCs. The CDR3 loop is CASRQGQGDQPQHF. The DNA for the CDR3 is TGTGCCAGCCGACAGGGACAGGGGGATCAGCCCCAGCATTTT.